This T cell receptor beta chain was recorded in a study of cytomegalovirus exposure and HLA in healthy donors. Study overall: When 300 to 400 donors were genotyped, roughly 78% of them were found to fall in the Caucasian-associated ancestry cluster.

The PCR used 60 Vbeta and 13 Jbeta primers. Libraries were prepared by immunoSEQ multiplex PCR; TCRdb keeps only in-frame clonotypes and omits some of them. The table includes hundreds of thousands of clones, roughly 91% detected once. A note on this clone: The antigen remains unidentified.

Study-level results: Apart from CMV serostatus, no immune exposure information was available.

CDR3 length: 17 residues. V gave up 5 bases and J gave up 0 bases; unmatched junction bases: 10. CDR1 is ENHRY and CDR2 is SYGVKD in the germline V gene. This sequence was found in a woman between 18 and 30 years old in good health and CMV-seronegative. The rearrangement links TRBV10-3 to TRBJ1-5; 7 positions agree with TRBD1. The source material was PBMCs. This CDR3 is CAISQSRDSYSNQPQHF. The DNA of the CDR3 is TGTGCCATCAGTCAATCCCGGGACAGTTATAGCAATCAGCCCCAGCATTTT.